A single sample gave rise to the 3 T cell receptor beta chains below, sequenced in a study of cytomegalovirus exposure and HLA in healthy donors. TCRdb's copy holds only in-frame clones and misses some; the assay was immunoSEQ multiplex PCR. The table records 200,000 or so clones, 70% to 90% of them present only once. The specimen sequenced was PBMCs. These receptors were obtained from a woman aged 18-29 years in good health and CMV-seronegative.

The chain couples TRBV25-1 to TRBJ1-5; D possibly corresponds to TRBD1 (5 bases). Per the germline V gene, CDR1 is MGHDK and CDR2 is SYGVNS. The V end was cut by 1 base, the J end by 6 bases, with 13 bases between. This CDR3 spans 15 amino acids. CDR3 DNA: TGTGCCAGCAGTGAATCATGGGGCCAAGGTCAGCCCCAGCATTTT. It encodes CASSESWGQGQPQHF.

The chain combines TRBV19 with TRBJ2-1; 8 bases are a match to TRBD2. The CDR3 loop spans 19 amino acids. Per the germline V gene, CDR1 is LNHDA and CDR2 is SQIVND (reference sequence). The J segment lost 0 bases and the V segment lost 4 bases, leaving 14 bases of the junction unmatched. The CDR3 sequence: CASSTPPWGGGNSYNEQFF. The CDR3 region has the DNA TGTGCCAGTAGTACCCCCCCGTGGGGCGGGGGGAACTCCTACAATGAGCAGTTCTTC.

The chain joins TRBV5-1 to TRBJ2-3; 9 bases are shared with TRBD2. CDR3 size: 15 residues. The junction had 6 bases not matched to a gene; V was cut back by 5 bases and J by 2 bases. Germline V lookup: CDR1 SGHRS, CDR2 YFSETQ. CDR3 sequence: CASRRGLAYTDTQYF. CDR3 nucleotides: TGCGCCAGCAGACGTGGACTAGCGTACACAGATACGCAGTATTTT.